This T cell receptor beta chain was sequenced during a study of blood T cell repertoires in COVID-19. Study at large: Whether acute or convalescent, the COVID-19 samples came from the United States, Italy and Spain.

Sequencing used immunoSEQ multiplex PCR; TCRdb keeps in-frame clones, though not all of them. The table lists tens of thousands of clones, 80% to 95% of them singletons, with roughly 0.53% in the top ten. Seattle's enrolled individuals joined amid active infection and were then monitored longitudinally. The receptor was derived from a man between 45 and 60 years old with COVID-19, enrolled during active disease. Sample: peripheral blood.

The CDR3, as DNA: TGCGCCAGCAGCCAAGGGGGGGGAGGATGGACAGATACGCAGTATTTT. As protein: CASSQGGGGWTDTQYF. The chain couples TRBV4-3 to TRBJ2-3; 7 nucleotides line up with TRBD2. V gave up 1 base and J gave up 3 bases; unmatched junction bases: 7. In germline, CDR1 is LGHNA, CDR2 YSLEER. CDR3 length: 16 residues.